This is a list of T cell receptor beta chains from one sample in a study of blood T cells in healthy people across ages. Via MiXCR, TCRdb re-called the 5' RACE reads, giving one row per CDR3 protein. The table includes around 800,000 distinct CDR3 sequences, about 42% detected once. The sequenced sample was blood. Receptors were obtained from a man in his sixties in good health. Both conserved end residues are part of each CDR3. Fields, in order: V gene, clone size, D gene, J gene, CDR3 DNA, CDR3 protein. A D gene is named only where the DNA matches it firmly. Clone size is not always given. Where it is, it says once, few, many or a class for expanded clones.

>TRBV9|-|-|TRBJ1-6
TGTGCCAGCAGCGTAGGGGAGCGCTCACCCCTCCACTTT
CASSVGERSPLHF
>TRBV18|-|-|TRBJ1-1
TGTGCCAGCCAAAAAACGCCAGGAATGAACGCTGAAGCTTTCTTT
CASQKTPGMNAEAFF
>TRBV3-1|once|-|TRBJ2-7
TGTGCCAGCAGCCAAAAGGGGACTTTCCACGAGCAGTACTTC
CASSQKGTFHEQYF
>TRBV21-1|few|-|TRBJ1-4
TGTGCCAGCAGCAAATGCGGGAGGAATGAAAAACTGTTTTTT
CASSKCGRNEKLFF
>TRBV9|few|-|TRBJ2-7
TGTGCCAGCAGCGTAGGGGGTCAAGGGCCCTACGAGCAGTACTTC
CASSVGGQGPYEQYF
>TRBV5-5|-|-|TRBJ2-3
TGTGCCAGCAGCTCCCCGACTAGGGATCCAGATACGCAGTATTTT
CASSSPTRDPDTQYF
>TRBV5-5|-|-|TRBJ1-6
TGTGCCAGCAGCTTGACGGGGGGCAGCTCCTATAATTCACCCCTCCACTTT
CASSLTGGSSYNSPLHF
>TRBV6-5|few|TRBD2|TRBJ2-5
TGTGCCACCACCGTCGTAGCGGGGGCCCAAGAGACCCAGTACTTC
CATTVVAGAQETQYF
>TRBV27|few|-|TRBJ2-2
TGTGCCAGCAGATCGTGGACAGTTAACACCGGGGAGCTGTTTTTT
CASRSWTVNTGELFF
>TRBV21-1|few|-|TRBJ2-7
TGTGCCAGCAGCAAAGCCGGCAGGGGAAGCTCCTACGAGCAGTACTTC
CASSKAGRGSSYEQYF
>TRBV12-3/TRBV12-4|-|-|TRBJ2-2
TGTGCCAGCAGCCTACGGTCCGCCGGGGAGCTGTTTTTT
CASSLRSAGELFF
>TRBV7-9|few|-|TRBJ1-2
TGTGCCAGCGGATTGTATGGGGACGGCTACACCTTC
CASGLYGDGYTF